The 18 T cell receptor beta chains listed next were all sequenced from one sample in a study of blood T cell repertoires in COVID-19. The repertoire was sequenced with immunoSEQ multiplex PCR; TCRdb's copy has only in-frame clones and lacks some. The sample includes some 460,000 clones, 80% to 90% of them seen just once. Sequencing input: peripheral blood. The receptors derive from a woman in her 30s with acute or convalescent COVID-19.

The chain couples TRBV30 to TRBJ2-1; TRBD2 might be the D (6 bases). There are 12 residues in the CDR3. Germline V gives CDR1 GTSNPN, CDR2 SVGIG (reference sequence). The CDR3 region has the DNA TGTGCATCGACGGGGGTATACAATGAGCAGTTCTTC. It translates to CASTGVYNEQFF.

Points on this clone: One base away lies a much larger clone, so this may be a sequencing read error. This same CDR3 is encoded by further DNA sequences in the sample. As DNA, the CDR3 is TGTGCCAGCAGACTAGCGGGGAGCACAGATACGCAGTATTTT. It codes for CASRLAGSTDTQYF. This chain connects TRBV2 to TRBJ2-3; 10 bases line up with TRBD2. The V gene's germline CDR1 is SNHLY and CDR2 FYNNEI. This CDR3 contains 14 residues. V shed 6 bases and J 0 bases; nucleotides not matched to a gene: 0.

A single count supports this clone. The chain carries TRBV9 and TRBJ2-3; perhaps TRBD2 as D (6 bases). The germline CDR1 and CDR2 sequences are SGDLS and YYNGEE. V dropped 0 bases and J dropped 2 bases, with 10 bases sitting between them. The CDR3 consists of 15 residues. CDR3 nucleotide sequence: TGTGCCAGCAGCGTAGCGGGAGTAGCCACAGATACGCAGTATTTT. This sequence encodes CASSVAGVATDTQYF.

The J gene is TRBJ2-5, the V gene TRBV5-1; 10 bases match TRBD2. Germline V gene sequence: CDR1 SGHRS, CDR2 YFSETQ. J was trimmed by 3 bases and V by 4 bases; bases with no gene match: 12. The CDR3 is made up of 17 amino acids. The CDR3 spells CASSRSILAGREETQYF. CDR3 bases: TGCGCCAGCAGCCGATCCATACTAGCGGGGAGGGAAGAGACCCAGTACTTC.

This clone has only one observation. The CDR3 sequence is CASSLALAGTSTDTQYF. The CDR3 coding sequence is TGTGCCAGCAGCTTAGCTCTAGCGGGGACTAGCACAGATACGCAGTATTTT. The J gene is TRBJ2-3, the V gene TRBV13, with TRBD2 matching 9 bases. This CDR3 is 17 amino acids long. The ends lost 1 base at V and 0 bases at J; junction bases unmatched: 5. Germline V gene lookup returns CDR1 PRHDT and CDR2 FYEKMQ (reference sequence).

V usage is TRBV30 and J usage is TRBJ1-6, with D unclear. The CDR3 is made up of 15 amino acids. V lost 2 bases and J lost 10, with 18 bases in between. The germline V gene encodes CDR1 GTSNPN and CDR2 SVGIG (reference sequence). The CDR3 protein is CAWSTSSARRSPLHF. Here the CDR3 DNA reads TGTGCCTGGAGTACAAGTTCGGCTCGGAGGTCACCCCTCCACTTT.

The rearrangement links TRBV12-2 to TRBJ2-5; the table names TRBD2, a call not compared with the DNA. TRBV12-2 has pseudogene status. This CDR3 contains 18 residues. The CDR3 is CASRFPGGPIFNQETQYF. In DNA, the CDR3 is TGTGCAAGTCGCTTCCCGGGAGGGCCTATATTTAACCAAGAGACCCAGTACTTC.

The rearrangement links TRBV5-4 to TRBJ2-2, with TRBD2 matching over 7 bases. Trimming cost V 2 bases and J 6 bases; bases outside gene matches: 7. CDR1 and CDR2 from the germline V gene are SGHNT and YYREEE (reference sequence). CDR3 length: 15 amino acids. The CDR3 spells CASSFGGGVPGELFF. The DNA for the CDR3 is TGTGCCAGCAGCTTCGGTGGGGGGGTCCCCGGGGAGCTGTTTTTT.

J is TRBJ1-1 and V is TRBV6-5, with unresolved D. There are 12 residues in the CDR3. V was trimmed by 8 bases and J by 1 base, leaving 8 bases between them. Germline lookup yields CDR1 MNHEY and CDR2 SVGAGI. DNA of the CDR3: TGTGCCAGCCCCGGAGGGAACACTGAAGCTTTCTTT. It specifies CASPGGNTEAFF.

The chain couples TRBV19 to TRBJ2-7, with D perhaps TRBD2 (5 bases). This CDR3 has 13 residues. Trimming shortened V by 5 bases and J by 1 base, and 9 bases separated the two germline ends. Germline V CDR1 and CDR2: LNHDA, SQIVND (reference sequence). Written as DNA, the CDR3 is TGTGCCAGTAGTGAGGGAAGGTCCTACGAGCAGTACTTC. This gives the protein CASSEGRSYEQYF.

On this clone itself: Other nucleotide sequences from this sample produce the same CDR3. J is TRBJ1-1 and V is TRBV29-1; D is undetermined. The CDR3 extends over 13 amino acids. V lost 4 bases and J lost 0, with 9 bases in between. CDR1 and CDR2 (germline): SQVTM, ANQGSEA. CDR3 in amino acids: CSVVGRMNTEAFF. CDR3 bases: TGCAGCGTTGTAGGGAGAATGAACACTGAAGCTTTCTTT.

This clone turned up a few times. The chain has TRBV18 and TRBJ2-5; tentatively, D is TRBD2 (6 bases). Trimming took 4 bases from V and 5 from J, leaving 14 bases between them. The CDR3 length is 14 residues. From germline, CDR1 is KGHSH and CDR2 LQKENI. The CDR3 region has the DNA TGTGCCAGCTCACAGGAGGGGCGCGTCGAGACCCAGTACTTC. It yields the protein CASSQEGRVETQYF.

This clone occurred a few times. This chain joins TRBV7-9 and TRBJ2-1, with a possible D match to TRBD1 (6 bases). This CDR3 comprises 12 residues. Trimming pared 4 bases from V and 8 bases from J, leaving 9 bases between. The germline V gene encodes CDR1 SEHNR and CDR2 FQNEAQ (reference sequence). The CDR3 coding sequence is TGTGCCAGCAGCTCAGAGGGGGATGAGCAGTTCTTC. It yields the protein CASSSEGDEQFF.

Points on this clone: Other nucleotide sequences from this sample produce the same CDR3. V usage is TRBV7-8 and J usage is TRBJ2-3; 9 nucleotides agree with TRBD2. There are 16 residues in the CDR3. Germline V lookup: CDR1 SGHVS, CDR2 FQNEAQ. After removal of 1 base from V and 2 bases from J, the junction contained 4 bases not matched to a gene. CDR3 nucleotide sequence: TGTGCCAGCAGCTTAGTAGCGGGGGCCTCCACAGATACGCAGTATTTT. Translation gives CASSLVAGASTDTQYF.

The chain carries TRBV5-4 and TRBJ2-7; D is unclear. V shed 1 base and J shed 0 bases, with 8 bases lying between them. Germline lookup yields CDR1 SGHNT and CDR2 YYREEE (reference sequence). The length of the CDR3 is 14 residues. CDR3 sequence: CASSLTETSYEQYF. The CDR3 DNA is TGTGCCAGCAGCTTGACAGAAACCTCCTACGAGCAGTACTTC. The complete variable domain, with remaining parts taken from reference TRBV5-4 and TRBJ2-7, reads ETGVTQSPTHLIKTRGQQVTLRCSSQSGHNTVSWYQQALGQGPQFIFQYYREEENGRGNFPPRFSGLQFPNYSSELNVNALELDDSALYLCASSLTETSYEQYFGPGTRLTVT.

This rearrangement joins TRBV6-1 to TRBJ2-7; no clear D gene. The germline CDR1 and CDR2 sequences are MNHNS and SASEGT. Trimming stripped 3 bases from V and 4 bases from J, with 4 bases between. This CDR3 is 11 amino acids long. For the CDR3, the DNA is TGTGCCAGCAGTGACAGTTACGAGCAGTACTTC. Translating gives CASSDSYEQYF.

CDR3 nucleotides: TGTGCCTGGAGTCCCCGCAGTCTCTACGAGCAGTACTTC. It is translated as CAWSPRSLYEQYF. This rearrangement joins TRBV30 to TRBJ2-7; D gene unclear. Trimming cost V 2 bases and J 3 bases, with 11 bases left between them. The germline CDR1 and CDR2 sequences are GTSNPN and SVGIG (reference sequence). The CDR3 is made up of 13 amino acids. The variable domain in full, completed from reference TRBV30 and TRBJ2-7, reads SQTIHQWPATLVQPVGSPLSLECTVEGTSNPNLYWYRQAAGRGLQLLFYSVGIGQISSEVPQNLSASRPQDRQFILSSKKLLLSDSGFYLCAWSPRSLYEQYFGPGTRLTVT.

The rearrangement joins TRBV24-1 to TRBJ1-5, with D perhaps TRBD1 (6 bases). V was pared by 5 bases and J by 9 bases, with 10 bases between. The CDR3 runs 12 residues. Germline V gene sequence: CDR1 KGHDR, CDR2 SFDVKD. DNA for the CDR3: TGTGCCACCAGTGGGACACAGGGGCCCCAGCATTTT. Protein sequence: CATSGTQGPQHF.